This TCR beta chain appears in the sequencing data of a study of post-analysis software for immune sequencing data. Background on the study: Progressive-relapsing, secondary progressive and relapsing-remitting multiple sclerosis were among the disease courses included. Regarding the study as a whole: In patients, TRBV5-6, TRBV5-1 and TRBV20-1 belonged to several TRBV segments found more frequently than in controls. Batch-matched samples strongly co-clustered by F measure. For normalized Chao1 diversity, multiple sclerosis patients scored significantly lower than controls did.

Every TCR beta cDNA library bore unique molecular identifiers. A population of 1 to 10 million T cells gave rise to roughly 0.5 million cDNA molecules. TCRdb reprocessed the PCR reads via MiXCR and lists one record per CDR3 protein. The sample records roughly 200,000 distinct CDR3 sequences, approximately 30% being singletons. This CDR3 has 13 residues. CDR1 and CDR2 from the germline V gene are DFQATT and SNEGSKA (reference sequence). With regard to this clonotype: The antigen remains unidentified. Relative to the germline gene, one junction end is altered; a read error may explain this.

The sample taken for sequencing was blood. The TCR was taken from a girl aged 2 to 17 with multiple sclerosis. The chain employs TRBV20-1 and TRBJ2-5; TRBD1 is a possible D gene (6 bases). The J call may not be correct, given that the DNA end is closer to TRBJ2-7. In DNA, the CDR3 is TGCAATGCTAGAGAACCAGGGGCTGACGAGCAGTACTTC. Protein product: CNAREPGADEQYF.